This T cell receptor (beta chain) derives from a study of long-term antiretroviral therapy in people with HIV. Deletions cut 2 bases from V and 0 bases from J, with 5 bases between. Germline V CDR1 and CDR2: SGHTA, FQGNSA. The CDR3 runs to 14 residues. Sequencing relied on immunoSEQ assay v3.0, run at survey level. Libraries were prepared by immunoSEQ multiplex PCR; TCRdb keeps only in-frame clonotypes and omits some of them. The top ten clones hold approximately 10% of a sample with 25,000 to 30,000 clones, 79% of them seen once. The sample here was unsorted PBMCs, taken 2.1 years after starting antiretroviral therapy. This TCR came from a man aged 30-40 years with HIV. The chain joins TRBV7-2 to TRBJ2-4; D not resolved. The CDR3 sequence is CASSLFVAKNIQYF. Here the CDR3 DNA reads TGTGCCAGCAGCTTATTCGTAGCCAAAAACATTCAGTACTTC.